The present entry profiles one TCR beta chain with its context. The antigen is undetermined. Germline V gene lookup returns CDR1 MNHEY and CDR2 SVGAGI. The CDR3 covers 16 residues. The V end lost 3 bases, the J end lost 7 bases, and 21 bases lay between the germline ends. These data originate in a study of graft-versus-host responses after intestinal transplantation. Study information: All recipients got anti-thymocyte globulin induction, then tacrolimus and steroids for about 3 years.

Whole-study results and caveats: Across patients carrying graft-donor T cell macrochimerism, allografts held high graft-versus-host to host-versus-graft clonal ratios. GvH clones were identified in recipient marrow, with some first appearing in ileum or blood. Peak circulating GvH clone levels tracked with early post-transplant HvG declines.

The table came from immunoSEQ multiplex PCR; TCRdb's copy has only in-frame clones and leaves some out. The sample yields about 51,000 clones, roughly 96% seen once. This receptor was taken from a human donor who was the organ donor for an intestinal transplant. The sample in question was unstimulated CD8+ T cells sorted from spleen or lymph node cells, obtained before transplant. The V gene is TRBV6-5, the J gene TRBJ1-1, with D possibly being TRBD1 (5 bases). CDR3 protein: CASSYNDPGTANEAFF. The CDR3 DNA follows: TGTGCCAGCAGTTATAACGATCCCGGGACGGCCAATGAAGCTTTCTTT.